Below, 7 T cell receptor beta chains from the same sample are listed, as sequenced in a study of glioma-infiltrating T cells after dendritic cell vaccination. Using immunoSEQ multiplex PCR, the repertoire was profiled, and TCRdb retains in-frame clones only, with some absent. The sample yields over 65,000 clones, around 84% seen once. Described time point: after dendritic cell vaccination, including at tumor progression/relapse. This sample comprised blood, obtained after dendritic cell vaccination. The receptors were sampled from a human donor with glioblastoma.

V and J are TRBV27 and TRBJ2-7; a possible D gene is TRBD1 (5 bases). This CDR3 is 15 amino acids long. Germline CDR1 reads MNHEY; CDR2 reads SMNVEV (reference sequence). The V end was cut by 6 bases, the J end by 2 bases, with 17 bases between. The CDR3 nucleotides are TGTGCCAGCAGCCAACGCCTCGACAGCACCTACGAGCAGTACTTC. This sequence encodes CASSQRLDSTYEQYF.

The chain combines TRBV30 with TRBJ2-7, with D tentatively TRBD2 (5 bases). The germline CDR1 and CDR2 sequences are GTSNPN and SVGIG (reference sequence). Deletions cut 1 base from V and 2 bases from J, with 15 bases between. The CDR3 runs to 15 residues. The CDR3 sequence: CAWSGVSRGPYEQYF. The CDR3 DNA reads as TGTGCCTGGAGTGGCGTGTCTAGAGGGCCCTACGAGCAGTACTTC.

The V call is TRBV5-1, the J call TRBJ2-1; 11 nucleotides match TRBD2. With 4 bases clipped from V and 8 bases from J, the junction kept 8 bases outside the gene matches. CDR1 is SGHRS and CDR2 is YFSETQ in the germline V gene. This CDR3 has 15 amino acids. This chain's CDR3 is CASSELAGALYEQFF. The CDR3 DNA sequence: TGCGCCAGCAGCGAACTAGCGGGAGCCTTATATGAGCAGTTCTTC.

This clone was seen only a few times. The chain uses TRBV4-2 and TRBJ2-7; 8 bases agree with TRBD2. The CDR3 runs to 17 residues. With 4 bases clipped from V and 5 bases from J, the junction kept 16 bases outside the gene matches. Per the germline V gene, CDR1 is LGHNA and CDR2 is YNFKEQ. The CDR3 loop is CASSPKSSAGAGDEQYF. The CDR3 region has the DNA TGTGCCAGCAGCCCGAAATCCTCAGCGGGAGCCGGCGACGAGCAGTACTTC.

This clone was observed a single time. The chain uses TRBV5-6 and TRBJ2-3; weak D call: TRBD1 (6 bases). This CDR3 is 14 amino acids long. V lost 3 bases and J 1 base, leaving 9 bases between the germline ends. Per the germline V gene, CDR1 is SGHDT and CDR2 is YYEEEE. As DNA, the CDR3 is TGTGCCAGCAGCTCGACAGGAGGCACAGATACGCAGTATTTT. Amino acid sequence: CASSSTGGTDTQYF.

The V and J genes are TRBV9 and TRBJ1-2, with 7 bases that match TRBD1. Germline V lookup: CDR1 SGDLS, CDR2 YYNGEE. There are 13 residues in the CDR3. V lost 4 bases and J lost 2; bases outside the gene matches: 2. The CDR3: CASSPQGNYGYTF. CDR3 bases: TGTGCCAGCAGCCCACAGGGGAACTATGGCTACACCTTC.

The chain combines TRBV11-2 with TRBJ1-3, with 10 positions matching TRBD1. CDR3 length: 16 amino acids. The germline V gene encodes CDR1 SGHAT and CDR2 FQNNGV. Trimming cost V 1 base and J 4 bases; bases outside gene matches: 4. Written as DNA, the CDR3 is TGTGCCAGCAGCTTAGGGGGGACAGGGGACGGAAACACCATATATTTT. It yields the protein CASSLGGTGDGNTIYF.